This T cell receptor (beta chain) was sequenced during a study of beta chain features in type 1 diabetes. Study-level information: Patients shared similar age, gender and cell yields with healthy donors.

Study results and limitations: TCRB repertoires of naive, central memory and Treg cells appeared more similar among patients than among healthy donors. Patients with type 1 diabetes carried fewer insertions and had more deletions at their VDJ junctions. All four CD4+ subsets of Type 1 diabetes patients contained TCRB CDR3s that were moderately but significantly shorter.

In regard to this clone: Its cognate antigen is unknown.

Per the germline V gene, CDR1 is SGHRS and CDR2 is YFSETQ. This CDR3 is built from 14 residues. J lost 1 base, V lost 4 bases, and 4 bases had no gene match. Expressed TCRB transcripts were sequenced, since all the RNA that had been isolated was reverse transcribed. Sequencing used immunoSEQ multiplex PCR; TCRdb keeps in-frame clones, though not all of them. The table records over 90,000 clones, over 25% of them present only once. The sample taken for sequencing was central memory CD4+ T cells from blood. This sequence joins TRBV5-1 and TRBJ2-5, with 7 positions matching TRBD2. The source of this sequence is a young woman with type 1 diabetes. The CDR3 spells CASSGGLLQETQYF. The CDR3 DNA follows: TGCGCCAGCAGCGGGGGACTACTCCAAGAGACCCAGTACTTC.